The 27 T cell receptor beta chains given below trace back to one sample, sequenced in a study of regulatory T cells in long-lasting Graves disease. With iRepertoire HTBI primers and Arm-PCR of CDR3 regions, TCR beta libraries were built. Via MiXCR, TCRdb re-called the multiplex PCR reads, giving one row per CDR3 protein. The sample carries about half a million distinct CDR3 sequences, around 12% recorded once. The time point here: newly diagnosed GD, antithyroid drugs for less than 3 months. RNA isolated from PBMCs was used to make the TCR library. These data were likewise used in another study, on T cells in Graves' hyperthyroidism and ophthalmopathy.

The source was peripheral blood mononuclear cells (PBMCs), collected at new diagnosis, from a patient treated with antithyroid drugs. These receptors came from a woman in her 30s with Graves disease.

The rearrangement joins TRBV4-1 to TRBJ1-1; no definite D call. The length of the CDR3 is 13 residues. Germline V gene data show CDR1 as MGHRA and CDR2 as YSYEKL. Trimming shortened V by 6 bases and J by 1 base, and 9 bases separated the two germline ends. DNA of the CDR3: TGCGCCAGCAGTCATAGACGGAACACTGAAGCTTTCTTT. Protein product: CASSHRRNTEAFF.

This clonotype was recorded many times. The V call is TRBV7-9, the J call TRBJ2-7; D possibly matches TRBD1 or TRBD2 (6 bases each). This CDR3 comprises 17 residues. Trimming pared 5 bases from V and 0 bases from J, leaving 20 bases between. Germline assignment: CDR1 SEHNR and CDR2 FQNEAQ (reference sequence). The CDR3 DNA reads TGTGCCAGCAGCCCTCCGGGGGCGGGGATAAGCTCCTACGAGCAGTACTTC. It specifies CASSPPGAGISSYEQYF.

As to this clonotype: A much larger clone sits a single nucleotide away, making a read error possible. The chain couples TRBV6-5 to TRBJ2-3; maybe TRBD1 (6 bases). The length of the CDR3 is 14 residues. V was shortened by 4 bases and J by 5 bases, with 13 bases between the two germline ends. The germline gives CDR1 MNHEY, CDR2 SVGAGI. The CDR3 sequence is CASSSQGHLDTQYF. CDR3 bases: TGTGCCAGCAGTTCCCAGGGGCATCTAGATACGCAGTATTTT.

This clonotype was recorded a few times. The chain combines TRBV9 with TRBJ2-7, with 8 bases aligning to TRBD1. Germline values: CDR1 SGDLS, CDR2 YYNGEE. V was clipped by 2 bases and J by 3 bases; unmatched bases: 7. There are 15 residues in the CDR3. The chain's CDR3 is CASSVTDGTGYEQYF. The CDR3 nucleotides read TGTGCCAGCAGCGTGACAGACGGGACAGGCTACGAGCAGTACTTC.

This clonotype was detected ten times or more. The chain links TRBV18 to TRBJ1-6; D may be TRBD1 (6 bases). Trimming took 5 bases from V and 5 from J, leaving 16 bases between them. The germline V gene has CDR1 KGHSH and CDR2 LQKENI. The CDR3 totals 16 residues. The CDR3 is CASSTNGQFNNSPLHF. The CDR3 DNA is TGTGCCAGCTCAACGAACGGACAGTTCAATAATTCACCCCTCCACTTT.

This clonotype was detected many times. The V and J genes are TRBV4-3 and TRBJ2-7, with D possibly TRBD1 on 6 matching bases. V lost 3 bases and J lost 1, with 10 bases in between. Germline V gene sequence: CDR1 LGHNA, CDR2 YSLEER. This CDR3 spans 14 amino acids. The CDR3 DNA reads as TGCGCCAGCAGCCAGCAGGGGTCATCCTACGAGCAGTACTTC. Translation: CASSQQGSSYEQYF.

Many counts were recorded for this clonotype. This chain links TRBV10-3 with TRBJ2-5, with D unresolved. The V end was cut by 6 bases, the J end by 2 bases, with 10 bases between. The germline gives CDR1 ENHRY, CDR2 SYGVKD. The CDR3 runs 13 residues. CDR3 residues: CAIRRSEQETQYF. Here the CDR3 DNA reads TGTGCCATCAGGCGGTCAGAACAAGAGACCCAGTACTTC.

This clonotype has more than one count but fewer than ten. The genes are TRBV20-1 and TRBJ1-1; 7 nucleotides line up with TRBD1. The CDR3 consists of 16 residues. Germline CDR1 and CDR2: DFQATT and SNEGSKA (reference sequence). V was pared by 0 bases and J by 4 bases, with 11 bases of the junction left unmatched. The DNA for the CDR3 is TGCAGTGCTAGAGATTGGGGACAGCCCAAGGTCACTGAAGCTTTCTTT. Amino acid sequence: CSARDWGQPKVTEAFF.

In this sample, this clonotype turned up a few times. The conserved phenylalanine or tryptophan is not found at the CDR3 terminus, so this likely reflects a read error. The chain's CDR3 is CASSLTGSEAFS. In DNA form, the CDR3 reads TGTGCCAGCAGTTTGACGGGGTCGGAGGCTTTCTCT. The V call is TRBV12-3 or TRBV12-4, the J call TRBJ1-1; D is unresolved. The ends were cut back, 3 bases at V and 11 bases at J, with 13 bases in the middle. This CDR3 has 12 amino acids.

This clonotype showed up many times. The chain links TRBV2 to TRBJ1-4; no clear D. Germline V lookup: CDR1 SNHLY, CDR2 FYNNEI. Trimming cost V 4 bases and J 6 bases, with 18 bases left between them. The CDR3 length is 16 residues. The CDR3 protein is CASSVFGSLLDEKLFF. DNA of the CDR3: TGTGCCAGCAGTGTCTTCGGGAGCCTTTTGGATGAAAAACTGTTTTTT.

This clonotype was seen ten or more times. This chain links TRBV27 with TRBJ2-1; D unresolved. V dropped 5 bases and J dropped 9 bases, with 11 bases sitting between them. The CDR3 runs to 12 residues. Germline V lookup: CDR1 MNHEY, CDR2 SMNVEV (reference sequence). CDR3 in amino acids: CASSREMSEQFF. The CDR3 DNA reads TGTGCCAGCAGTCGAGAGATGAGTGAGCAGTTCTTC.

This clonotype has ten or more counts. V gene TRBV20-1 combines with J gene TRBJ1-5; 8 positions agree with TRBD1. Germline CDR1 and CDR2: DFQATT and SNEGSKA (reference sequence). The V gene end was trimmed by 6 bases and the J gene end by 7 bases; junction bases not matched to a gene: 11. The CDR3 consists of 14 residues. CDR3 in amino acids: CSARYRTGRQPQHF. The CDR3 coding sequence is TGCAGTGCAAGATATCGGACAGGGCGACAGCCCCAGCATTTT.

This clonotype was seen only a few times. This chain connects TRBV7-2 to TRBJ2-5; D gene uncertain. The germline CDR1 and CDR2 sequences are SGHTA and FQGNSA. The CDR3 extends over 15 amino acids. Trimming took off 4 bases at V and 3 bases at J, with 15 bases between the two ends. This CDR3 reads CASSSGRGAEETQYF. The DNA of the CDR3 is TGTGCCAGCAGCTCTGGTCGTGGTGCGGAAGAGACCCAGTACTTC.

This clonotype was detected ten times or more. The V and J genes are TRBV2 and TRBJ1-1, with D possibly TRBD1 on 6 matching bases. Trimming took 8 bases from V and 2 from J, leaving 9 bases between them. CDR1 SNHLY and CDR2 FYNNEI come from the germline V gene. The CDR3 loop spans 12 amino acids. CDR3 sequence: CASYRDNTEAFF. Written as DNA, the CDR3 is TGTGCCAGCTACAGGGACAACACTGAAGCTTTCTTT.

The rearrangement joins TRBV20-1 to TRBJ1-3; weak D call: TRBD1 (5 bases). From germline, CDR1 is DFQATT and CDR2 SNEGSKA (reference sequence). This CDR3 is 15 amino acids long. V gave up 6 bases and J gave up 0 bases, with 15 bases separating them. Written as DNA, the CDR3 is TGCAGTGCAACCTGGGGGTCCGACTCTGGAAACACCATATATTTT. Translating gives CSATWGSDSGNTIYF.

This clonotype occurred many times. The chain employs TRBV20-1 and TRBJ2-1; 7 nucleotides line up with TRBD1. Germline values: CDR1 DFQATT, CDR2 SNEGSKA (reference sequence). The trim removed 5 bases at V and 7 bases at J, leaving 11 bases unmatched. This CDR3 is 14 amino acids long. The CDR3 DNA is TGCAGTGCTGTCCGACAGGGTGGTCGTAATGAGCAGTTCTTC. It encodes CSAVRQGGRNEQFF.

This clonotype was recorded at least ten times. This chain uses TRBV3-1 with TRBJ1-4; 11 bases align to TRBD1. CDR3 length equals 17 residues. CDR1 and CDR2 (germline): LGHDT, YNNKEL (reference sequence). With V trimmed by 2 bases and J by 7 bases, 9 bases remained unmatched. The CDR3 loop reads CASSQFSSGTGGEKLFF. CDR3 sequence (DNA): TGTGCCAGCAGCCAATTCAGTTCGGGGACAGGGGGTGAAAAACTGTTTTTT.

In its sample, this clonotype was seen many times. The V gene is TRBV24-1, the J gene TRBJ2-3; 9 bases agree with TRBD2. The V gene end was trimmed by 2 bases and the J gene end by 1 base; junction bases not matched to a gene: 15. Germline V gene sequence: CDR1 KGHDR, CDR2 SFDVKD. The CDR3 has 20 amino acids. The CDR3 spells CATSDSSTAMTSGGTDTQYF. In nucleotides, the CDR3 is TGTGCCACCAGTGATTCATCTACGGCTATGACTAGCGGAGGCACAGATACGCAGTATTTT.

The sample holds many counts of this clonotype. V gene TRBV12-3 or TRBV12-4 combines with J gene TRBJ1-5, with unresolved D. The CDR3 has 15 residues. V was shortened by 5 bases and J by 1 base, with 12 bases between the two germline ends. CDR3 in DNA: TGTGCCAGCAGTCCCTCGGGTTGGAGCAATCAGCCCCAGCATTTT. Translation gives CASSPSGWSNQPQHF.

This sequence joins TRBV4-1 and TRBJ2-2, with D possibly called TRBD1 or TRBD2 (5 bases each). This CDR3 contains 18 residues. Germline CDR1 is MGHRA and CDR2 is YSYEKL. Trimming removed 4 bases at V and 0 bases at J, with 18 bases between. In DNA form, the CDR3 reads TGCGCCAGCAGCCGTGGGATCACGGGGCGTACGAACACCGGGGAGCTGTTTTTT. The encoded protein is CASSRGITGRTNTGELFF.

This clonotype was recorded at least ten times. V and J are TRBV15 and TRBJ2-7; D may correspond to TRBD1 or TRBD2 (5 bases each). Germline loops: CDR1 LNHNV, CDR2 YYDKDF (reference sequence). Trimming removed 5 bases at V and 4 bases at J, with 12 bases between. The CDR3 has 13 residues. CDR3 sequence: CATSGLEGYEQYF. DNA for the CDR3: TGTGCCACCAGCGGTCTCGAGGGGTACGAGCAGTACTTC.

The chain links TRBV6-2 or TRBV6-3 to TRBJ2-2, with D possibly TRBD2 on 6 matching bases. V was pared by 5 bases and J by 3 bases, with 10 bases between. Per germline, CDR1 MNHEY and CDR2 SVGEGT. CDR3 length: 14 amino acids. CDR3: CASSAGLYTGELFF. CDR3 coding DNA: TGTGCCAGCAGTGCGGGACTCTACACCGGGGAGCTGTTTTTT.

This clonotype has ten or more counts. The chain has TRBV6-1 and TRBJ2-6, with 8 nucleotides matching TRBD1. CDR1 MNHNS and CDR2 SASEGT come from the germline V gene. This CDR3 region has 15 residues. The V segment lost 5 bases and the J segment 2 bases; nucleotides outside the gene matches: 2. CDR3 in amino acids: CASSPQGAGANVLTF. CDR3 bases: TGTGCCAGCAGTCCACAGGGGGCTGGGGCCAACGTCCTGACTTTC.

This clonotype turned up a few times. The chain couples TRBV27 to TRBJ2-7; tentatively, D is TRBD2 (5 bases). V shed 3 bases and J shed 4 bases, with 16 bases lying between them. CDR3 length: 15 residues. Looked up from germline, CDR1 is MNHEY and CDR2 is SMNVEV (reference sequence). CDR3 in DNA: TGTGCCAGCAGTTTTGAAGGGAGTCGAGGGTACGAGCAGTACTTC. It specifies CASSFEGSRGYEQYF.

In its sample, this clonotype was seen many times. The gene calls are TRBV4-3 and TRBJ2-7, with D unresolved. The CDR3 spans 13 residues. The germline gives CDR1 LGHNA, CDR2 YSLEER. V gave up 1 base and J gave up 5 bases, with 9 bases separating them. This CDR3 reads CASSQAAGHEQYF. The CDR3 DNA reads TGCGCCAGCAGCCAAGCCGCTGGCCACGAGCAGTACTTC.

This clonotype has at least ten counts. This chain uses TRBV6-1 with TRBJ1-1; no reliable D call. The CDR3 is made up of 15 amino acids. Germline values: CDR1 MNHNS, CDR2 SASEGT. Trimming stripped 7 bases from V and 1 base from J, with 16 bases between. Here the CDR3 reads CASIDPGEGNTEAFF. CDR3 DNA sequence: TGTGCCAGCATAGACCCAGGCGAAGGGAACACTGAAGCTTTCTTT.

In DNA form, the CDR3 reads TGTGCCAGCAGCGTTACGGGGGCTGGCGGAGACGGGGAAAAGACCCAGTACTTC. Translating gives CASSVTGAGGDGEKTQYF. V and J are TRBV9 and TRBJ2-5; tentatively, D is TRBD1 or TRBD2 (6 bases each). Between the trimmed V and J ends, which lost 2 bases and 6 bases, there was a span of 26 bases. CDR1 is SGDLS, CDR2 YYNGEE, per germline. The CDR3 is 18 amino acids. Supplemented by reference TRBV9 and TRBJ2-5, the full variable domain reads DSGVTQTPKHLITATGQRVTLRCSPRSGDLSVYWYQQSLDQGLQFLIQYYNGEERAKGNILERFSAQQFPDLHSELNLSSLELGDSALYFCASSVTGAGGDGEKTQYFGPGTRLLVL.